The 29 T cell receptor beta chains reported below all come from one sample, sequenced in a study of cytomegalovirus exposure and HLA in healthy donors. Both 60 Vbeta primers and 13 Jbeta primers went into the PCR. Some clones are missing from TCRdb's copy, which holds only in-frame ones; the method was immunoSEQ multiplex PCR. The sample has roughly 20,000 clones; about 74% are singletons. Sequencing used PBMCs. All receptors derive from a young man in good health and CMV-seronegative.

The CDR3 here is CASSLVGTGVWTEAFF. The CDR3, as DNA: TGTGCCAGCAGCTTGGTCGGGACAGGGGTATGGACTGAAGCTTTCTTT. The chain links TRBV5-6 to TRBJ1-1; 10 nucleotides align to TRBD1. Trimming cost V 0 bases and J 5 bases; bases outside gene matches: 7. The CDR3 length is 16 residues. CDR1 and CDR2 from the germline V gene are SGHDT and YYEEEE.

To note about this clone: A read error may produce the germline difference seen at one junction end. Written as DNA, the CDR3 is TGTGCCCGGAGGCTAGCTGGCAATGAGCAGTTCTTC. Residues: CARRLAGNEQFF. This chain connects TRBV30 to TRBJ2-1, with D possibly TRBD2 on 5 matching bases. This CDR3 is built from 12 residues. CDR1 and CDR2 from the germline V gene are GTSNPN and SVGIG (reference sequence). The full variable domain, in which reference TRBV30 and TRBJ2-1 provide the parts outside the CDR3, is SQTIHQWPATLVQPVGSPLSLECTVEGTSNPNLYWYRQAAGRGLQLLFYSVGIGQISSEVPQNLSASRPQDRQFILSSKKLLLSDSGFYLCARRLAGNEQFFGPGTRLTVL.

The rearrangement uses TRBV5-4 and TRBJ1-1; no reliable D call. Trimming pared 2 bases from V and 4 bases from J, leaving 9 bases between. The germline V gene has CDR1 SGHNT and CDR2 YYREEE (reference sequence). CDR3 size: 13 residues. The CDR3, as DNA: TGTGCCAGCAGCTTCCCCAGGATCACTGAAGCTTTCTTT. Residues: CASSFPRITEAFF.

The gene calls are TRBV4-1 and TRBJ1-5; 10 bases agree with TRBD1. V was pared by 6 bases and J by 6 bases, with 8 bases of the junction left unmatched. The CDR3 extends over 15 amino acids. The V gene's germline CDR1 is MGHRA and CDR2 YSYEKL. The CDR3 loop reads CASSLETGGLQPQHF. The DNA of the CDR3 is TGCGCCAGCAGTCTTGAGACAGGGGGCCTTCAGCCCCAGCATTTT.

The chain combines TRBV9 with TRBJ2-3; tentatively, D is TRBD2 (5 bases). This CDR3 spans 14 amino acids. The germline gives CDR1 SGDLS, CDR2 YYNGEE. V dropped 4 bases and J dropped 0 bases, with 9 bases sitting between them. The DNA of the CDR3 is TGTGCCAGCAGCTCGCGACTAAGCACAGATACGCAGTATTTT. Translating gives CASSSRLSTDTQYF.

A few counts support this clone. The gene calls are TRBV30 and TRBJ1-2; TRBD1 might be the D (6 bases). The CDR3 extends over 12 amino acids. V shed 4 bases and J shed 4 bases, with 10 bases lying between them. Germline V gene sequence: CDR1 GTSNPN, CDR2 SVGIG (reference sequence). In nucleotides, the CDR3 is TGTGCCTGGACTCCGACAGGCTATGGCTACACCTTC. It codes for CAWTPTGYGYTF.

The chain recombines TRBV11-2 with TRBJ1-2; possible D gene TRBD1, 6 bases. The CDR3 sequence is 12 residues long. The germline V and J ends were trimmed by 5 bases and 7 bases, with 11 bases remaining between them. Germline values: CDR1 SGHAT, CDR2 FQNNGV. In DNA form, the CDR3 reads TGTGCCAGCAGCCCCCAGGGGATTGGCTACACCTTC. This codes for CASSPQGIGYTF.

This clone was seen only a few times. The genes are TRBV19 and TRBJ1-1; no clear D. The CDR3 sequence is 11 residues long. The V and J ends lost 5 bases and 5 bases respectively, with 6 bases between them. CDR1 is LNHDA and CDR2 is SQIVND in the germline V gene (reference sequence). CDR3 protein: CASSGRTEAFF. CDR3 in DNA: TGTGCCAGTAGTGGGAGGACTGAAGCTTTCTTT.

This chain links TRBV27 with TRBJ2-5; D unresolved. The CDR3 contains 14 residues. Trimming cost V 5 bases and J 4 bases, with 14 bases left between them. Per the germline V gene, CDR1 is MNHEY and CDR2 is SMNVEV (reference sequence). CDR3 sequence reads: CASSPVANGETQYF. In DNA, the CDR3 is TGTGCCAGCAGTCCCGTCGCGAACGGAGAGACCCAGTACTTC.

This rearrangement joins TRBV13 to TRBJ2-1, with D perhaps TRBD1 (5 bases). Germline V CDR1 and CDR2: PRHDT, FYEKMQ (reference sequence). V gave up 7 bases and J gave up 6 bases, with 10 bases separating them. The length of the CDR3 is 12 residues. The CDR3 nucleotides are TGTGCCAGCACCCAAGGGGTCAATGAGCAGTTCTTC. The encoded protein is CASTQGVNEQFF.

V usage is TRBV7-3 and J usage is TRBJ1-1; D unresolved. V lost 5 bases to trimming and J lost 5 bases, with 9 bases between them. The CDR3 has 12 residues. Germline V gene lookup returns CDR1 SGHTA and CDR2 FQGTGA. DNA for the CDR3: TGTGCCAGCAGCCCAGGTGGAACTGAAGCTTTCTTT. Residues: CASSPGGTEAFF.

There are a few counts of this clone. The genes are TRBV15 and TRBJ1-4; 9 nucleotides match TRBD1. Losses at the gene ends were 1 base for V and 6 bases for J; bases not matched to a gene: 3. The CDR3 runs to 15 residues. CDR1 is LNHNV and CDR2 is YYDKDF in the germline V gene (reference sequence). The CDR3 nucleotides read TGTGCCACCAGCAGAGGCGGGACAGGGTATGAAAAACTGTTTTTT. Translated, it gives CATSRGGTGYEKLFF.

For the CDR3, the DNA is TGTGCCAGCAGCCCCGGGTCCGGGGAGCTGTTTTTT. Amino acid sequence: CASSPGSGELFF. The genes are TRBV7-6 and TRBJ2-2; no reliable D call. The V end lost 5 bases, the J end lost 6 bases, and 7 bases lay between the germline ends. Germline assignment: CDR1 SGHVS and CDR2 FNYEAQ. CDR3 length: 12 amino acids. Supplemented by reference TRBV7-6 and TRBJ2-2, the full variable domain reads GAGVSQSPRYKVTKRGQDVALRCDPISGHVSLYWYRQALGQGPEFLTYFNYEAQQDKSGLPNDRFSAERPEGSISTLTIQRTEQRDSAMYRCASSPGSGELFFGEGSRLTVL.

The rearrangement joins TRBV13 to TRBJ1-2; 11 bases match TRBD1. After removal of 5 bases from V and 5 bases from J, the junction contained 7 bases not matched to a gene. Per germline, CDR1 PRHDT and CDR2 FYEKMQ (reference sequence). The CDR3 consists of 15 residues. CDR3 in DNA: TGTGCCAGCAGCGGGACAGGGGGAGAAGGATATGGCTACACCTTC. Protein product: CASSGTGGEGYGYTF.

The DNA of the CDR3 is TGCAGCGTTAAACTGGGGAGGTACGAGCAGTACTTC. This sequence encodes CSVKLGRYEQYF. The chain carries TRBV29-1 and TRBJ2-7; TRBD2 is a possible D gene (6 bases). CDR1 is SQVTM and CDR2 is ANQGSEA in the germline V gene. CDR3 length: 12 residues. V gave up 5 bases and J gave up 4 bases, with 12 bases separating them.

The chain carries TRBV9 and TRBJ2-1; D perhaps matches TRBD2 (5 bases). The CDR3 has 13 residues. Trimming left V 3 bases short and J 10 bases short, with 14 bases between. Germline CDR1 and CDR2: SGDLS and YYNGEE. CDR3 residues: CASSATAGREQFF. The CDR3 DNA is TGTGCCAGCAGCGCCACGGCGGGCAGAGAGCAGTTCTTC.

V usage is TRBV6-1 and J usage is TRBJ2-5; D gene unclear. V dropped 6 bases and J dropped 1 base, with 12 bases sitting between them. Germline V gene data show CDR1 as MNHNS and CDR2 as SASEGT. The CDR3 covers 14 residues. The CDR3 DNA reads as TGTGCCAGCAGCCTATTTGGGCCCCAAGAGACCCAGTACTTC. Translating gives CASSLFGPQETQYF.

The rearrangement uses TRBV6-1 and TRBJ2-3, with a tentative D call TRBD1 (6 bases). V dropped 6 bases and J dropped 2 bases, with 9 bases sitting between them. The CDR3 is made up of 13 amino acids. Germline V gives CDR1 MNHNS, CDR2 SASEGT. CDR3 amino acids: CASRQGSTDTQYF. Written as DNA, the CDR3 is TGTGCCAGCAGACAGGGCTCCACAGATACGCAGTATTTT.

The V gene is TRBV10-3, the J gene TRBJ2-7, with D maybe TRBD1 (5 bases). CDR1 ENHRY and CDR2 SYGVKD come from the germline V gene. This CDR3 region has 13 residues. Trimming stripped 6 bases from V and 3 bases from J, with 12 bases between. The CDR3 DNA is TGTGCCATCAGCTCAGGGCCTCTCTACGAGCAGTACTTC. Translated, it gives CAISSGPLYEQYF.

This chain uses TRBV30 with TRBJ1-4; the D is unclear. Per the germline V gene, CDR1 is GTSNPN and CDR2 is SVGIG (reference sequence). The CDR3 spans 16 residues. Trimming removed 0 bases from V and 5 bases from J, with 16 bases in between. The CDR3 DNA reads TGTGCCTGGAGTGTGAAACTCCCCGGTTCGAATGAAAAACTGTTTTTT. Protein product: CAWSVKLPGSNEKLFF. Full variable domain (rest looked up from reference TRBV30 and TRBJ1-4): SQTIHQWPATLVQPVGSPLSLECTVEGTSNPNLYWYRQAAGRGLQLLFYSVGIGQISSEVPQNLSASRPQDRQFILSSKKLLLSDSGFYLCAWSVKLPGSNEKLFFGSGTQLSVL.

In its sample, this clone was seen a few times. This rearrangement joins TRBV30 to TRBJ1-1, with TRBD1 matching 10 bases. Germline lookup yields CDR1 GTSNPN and CDR2 SVGIG (reference sequence). The ends lost 1 base at V and 6 bases at J; junction bases unmatched: 8. The CDR3 loop spans 15 amino acids. The DNA of the CDR3 is TGTGCCTGGAGTGCCGACAGGGGGCGACGGCCTGAAGCTTTCTTT. It is translated as CAWSADRGRRPEAFF.

Written as DNA, the CDR3 is TGTGCCAGCAGTACCCGGGACAGGGAGGACTATGGCTACACCTTC. This codes for CASSTRDREDYGYTF. The chain employs TRBV6-5 and TRBJ1-2, with 9 bases lining up with TRBD1. The CDR3 runs 15 residues. Germline CDR1 is MNHEY and CDR2 is SVGAGI. The trim removed 5 bases at V and 3 bases at J, leaving 7 bases unmatched.

The J gene is TRBJ1-1, the V gene TRBV6-5, with TRBD1 matching over 8 bases. The CDR3 covers 13 residues. Trimming at V came to 6 bases and at J to 2 bases, leaving 2 bases not matched to a gene. The germline V gene has CDR1 MNHEY and CDR2 SVGAGI. CDR3 bases: TGTGCCAGCAGAGGGACAGGTAACACTGAAGCTTTCTTT. Its protein is CASRGTGNTEAFF.

This chain links TRBV11-2 with TRBJ1-4; no definite D call. Germline CDR1 and CDR2: SGHAT and FQNNGV. Trimming took 2 bases from V and 3 from J, leaving 4 bases between them. This CDR3 spans 13 amino acids. DNA of the CDR3: TGTGCCAGCAGCTTACTAGCTAATGAAAAACTGTTTTTT. Protein: CASSLLANEKLFF.

The chain has TRBV4-2 and TRBJ1-1; no firm D call. The ends were cut back, 0 bases at V and 8 bases at J, with 4 bases in the middle. The CDR3 is 11 residues long. Germline-derived CDR1 and CDR2 are LGHNA and YNFKEQ. The CDR3 DNA follows: TGTGCCAGCAGCCAAGAAGAGGAAGCTTTCTTT. Translation: CASSQEEEAFF.

The rearrangement uses TRBV5-1 and TRBJ2-7; no clear D gene. Germline V gene data show CDR1 as SGHRS and CDR2 as YFSETQ. The ends were cut back, 2 bases at V and 0 bases at J, with 12 bases in the middle. There are 15 residues in the CDR3. CDR3 protein: CASSFDMFSSYEQYF. The DNA for the CDR3 is TGCGCCAGCAGCTTTGACATGTTCAGCTCCTACGAGCAGTACTTC.

The rearrangement links TRBV29-1 to TRBJ1-2; 7 bases are shared with TRBD1. The CDR3 is 12 residues long. Germline assignment: CDR1 SQVTM and CDR2 ANQGSEA. V lost 3 bases and J lost 5; bases outside the gene matches: 3. The CDR3 loop reads CSVDRGMYGYTF. Written as DNA, the CDR3 is TGCAGCGTTGACAGGGGGATGTATGGCTACACCTTC. Looking up the rest from reference TRBV29-1 and TRBJ1-2 gives the full variable domain: SAVISQKPSRDICQRGTSLTIQCQVDSQVTMMFWYRQQPGQSLTLIATANQGSEATYESGFVIDKFPISRPNLTFSTLTVSNMSPEDSSIYLCSVDRGMYGYTFGSGTRLTVV.

The chain recombines TRBV4-3 with TRBJ1-2; D not certain. Germline CDR1 reads LGHNA; CDR2 reads YSLEER. The V end was cut by 0 bases, the J end by 1 base, with 9 bases between. CDR3 size: 15 residues. CDR3 in amino acids: CASSQDRTSNYGYTF. CDR3 DNA sequence: TGCGCCAGCAGCCAAGATCGAACAAGTAACTATGGCTACACCTTC.

This clone was observed a handful of times. This chain links TRBV6-1 with TRBJ1-1; D possibly corresponds to TRBD1 (6 bases). The V end lost 7 bases, the J end lost 0 bases, and 15 bases lay between the germline ends. CDR1 and CDR2 (germline): MNHNS, SASEGT. The CDR3 runs to 15 residues. The CDR3 protein is CASNWDTDMNTEAFF. CDR3 nucleotides: TGTGCCAGCAATTGGGACACAGATATGAACACTGAAGCTTTCTTT.